These 22 T cell receptor beta chains were sequenced from one sample in a study of blood T cells in healthy people across ages. Using a J-beta primer mix together with a sample-barcoded 5' primer, a second PCR was run for roughly 7 to 11 cycles. Using its own MiXCR run on the 5' RACE reads, TCRdb lists one record per CDR3 protein. The sample gives approximately 900,000 distinct CDR3 sequences, roughly 50% of which show up once; 10% to 15% is in the top ten. Source material: blood. The receptors derive from a man aged 30 to 45 in good health.

The chain joins TRBV10-3 to TRBJ2-7, with D tentatively TRBD1 (5 bases). V was shortened by 4 bases and J by 1 base, with 11 bases between the two germline ends. CDR3 size: 14 residues. The germline V gene has CDR1 ENHRY and CDR2 SYGVKD. CDR3 sequence reads: CAISVQDTSYEQYF. The CDR3 DNA reads as TGTGCCATCAGTGTCCAGGACACTTCCTACGAGCAGTACTTC.

Details on this clonotype: Sequence at one end of the junction differs from germline and may be a read error. This sequence joins TRBV4-1 and TRBJ2-7; no firm D call. With the DNA end fitting TRBJ2-5 better, the J assignment may be wrong. The CDR3 is 14 residues long. Germline values: CDR1 MGHRA, CDR2 YSYEKL. The CDR3: CASRMKLNQETQYF. The CDR3 DNA follows: TGCGCCAGCAGGATGAAGCTTAACCAGGAGACCCAGTACTTC.

This clonotype was seen ten or more times. The chain links TRBV4-2 to TRBJ1-4; D unclear. From germline, CDR1 is LGHNA and CDR2 YNFKEQ. This CDR3 comprises 15 residues. The V gene lost 0 bases and the J gene lost 0 bases, with 5 bases spanning the gap. The CDR3 bases are TGTGCCAGCAGCCAAGATGAAGCAACTAATGAAAAACTGTTTTTT. Residues: CASSQDEATNEKLFF.

J is TRBJ2-3 and V is TRBV5-1, with 8 positions matching TRBD2. Germline lookup yields CDR1 SGHRS and CDR2 YFSETQ. This CDR3 region has 17 residues. J was trimmed by 0 bases and V by 6 bases; bases with no gene match: 12. The CDR3 sequence: CASTKSERGLSTDTQYF. The CDR3 DNA follows: TGCGCCAGCACCAAAAGCGAGCGGGGGCTTAGCACAGATACGCAGTATTTT.

V is TRBV9 and J is TRBJ1-5; maybe TRBD1 (5 bases). Trimming removed 3 bases from V and 5 bases from J, with 12 bases in between. CDR1 and CDR2 (germline): SGDLS, YYNGEE. This CDR3 spans 14 amino acids. The CDR3 sequence: CASSEGFMDQPQHF. The CDR3 region has the DNA TGTGCCAGCAGCGAGGGGTTTATGGATCAGCCCCAGCATTTT.

The chain has TRBV4-1 and TRBJ1-6; D remains ambiguous. Germline V gives CDR1 MGHRA, CDR2 YSYEKL. The CDR3 is 16 residues long. V was cut by 0 bases and J by 6 bases, with 12 bases left in between. The CDR3 here is CASSQDGRPSNSPLHF. CDR3 nucleotides: TGCGCCAGCAGCCAAGATGGGAGGCCCTCTAATTCACCCCTCCACTTT.

The chain carries TRBV5-1 and TRBJ1-4; perhaps TRBD1 as D (5 bases). The germline CDR1 and CDR2 sequences are SGHRS and YFSETQ. V lost 3 bases and J lost 5, with 14 bases in between. The CDR3 consists of 15 residues. The CDR3 bases are TGCGCCAGCAGCTGGTCCGGGACGGAGAATGAAAAACTGTTTTTT. Translation: CASSWSGTENEKLFF.

The genes are TRBV10-3 and TRBJ2-1; TRBD1 agrees at 8 bases. Losses at the gene ends were 7 bases for V and 8 bases for J; bases not matched to a gene: 10. The CDR3 sequence is 14 residues long. Germline V CDR1 and CDR2: ENHRY, SYGVKD. The CDR3 loop is CAITPDRESYEQFF. The CDR3, as DNA: TGTGCCATCACTCCGGACAGGGAGTCCTATGAGCAGTTCTTC.

This clonotype was detected a few times. The J gene is TRBJ2-1, the V gene TRBV18; perhaps TRBD1 as D (6 bases). The CDR3 consists of 17 residues. The V gene's germline CDR1 is KGHSH and CDR2 LQKENI. With 0 bases removed from V and 7 bases from J, the gap between germline ends came to 19 bases. The CDR3 protein is CASSPPFKTGIKNEQFF. The CDR3 nucleotides read TGTGCCAGCTCACCACCCTTTAAGACAGGAATAAAGAATGAGCAGTTCTTC.

The chain employs TRBV28 and TRBJ1-5, with TRBD1 matching 11 bases. Per germline, CDR1 MDHEN and CDR2 SYDVKM. The V and J ends lost 5 bases and 3 bases, in that order; junction bases with no gene match: 6. The CDR3 sequence is 16 residues long. The CDR3, as DNA: TGTGCCAGCAGTCCCCGGGGACAGGGGGACAATCAGCCCCAGCATTTT. Translation gives CASSPRGQGDNQPQHF.

J is TRBJ1-5 and V is TRBV7-2, with no clear D. V was shortened by 3 bases and J by 3 bases, with 9 bases between the two germline ends. Germline V gene data show CDR1 as SGHTA and CDR2 as FQGNSA. The CDR3 loop spans 14 amino acids. CDR3 amino acids: CASSLKADNQPQHF. CDR3 DNA: TGTGCCAGCAGCTTGAAGGCAGACAATCAGCCCCAGCATTTT.

CDR3 amino acids: CASNHGQVIYEQYF. As DNA, the CDR3 is TGTGCCAGCAACCACGGACAGGTGATCTACGAGCAGTACTTC. The V call is TRBV6-5, the J call TRBJ2-7; 7 bases align to TRBD1. V lost 7 bases to trimming and J lost 3 bases; unmatched junction nucleotides: 9. The germline gives CDR1 MNHEY, CDR2 SVGAGI. This CDR3 has 14 amino acids.

The table lists this clonotype with a few counts. The chain recombines TRBV20-1 with TRBJ2-3; possible D gene TRBD2, 5 bases. The CDR3 runs 13 residues. V lost 5 bases, J lost 1 base, and 10 bases lay in between. The germline V gene encodes CDR1 DFQATT and CDR2 SNEGSKA (reference sequence). The CDR3 reads CSAQVGGTDTQYF. The CDR3 DNA follows: TGCAGTGCTCAGGTCGGGGGCACAGATACGCAGTATTTT.

This sequence joins TRBV12-3 or TRBV12-4 and TRBJ2-5, with 12 bases lining up with TRBD2. The CDR3 sequence is 15 residues long. With V trimmed by 3 bases and J by 5 bases, 4 bases remained unmatched. The CDR3 DNA reads as TGTGCCAGCAGTTTTCTAGCGGGGGGGCCGGAGACCCAGTACTTC. Residues: CASSFLAGGPETQYF.

The chain joins TRBV7-2 to TRBJ2-7; the D gene is possibly TRBD2 (5 bases). The CDR3 extends over 12 amino acids. Germline values: CDR1 SGHTA, CDR2 FQGNSA. The V end lost 7 bases, the J end lost 4 bases, and 11 bases lay between the germline ends. In DNA form, the CDR3 reads TGTGCCAGCACCGGACTTGGGTACGAGCAGTACTTC. Protein product: CASTGLGYEQYF.

The rearrangement links TRBV10-3 to TRBJ2-1; possibly TRBD1 for D (6 bases). This CDR3 contains 13 residues. CDR1 and CDR2 (germline): ENHRY, SYGVKD. The V end was cut by 7 bases, the J end by 4 bases, with 11 bases between. The CDR3: CAITYGQYNEQFF. CDR3 DNA sequence: TGTGCCATCACTTACGGACAGTACAATGAGCAGTTCTTC.

The chain combines TRBV6-2 or TRBV6-3 with TRBJ2-6; no definite D call. CDR1 is MNHEY and CDR2 is SVGEGT in the germline V gene. V was trimmed by 4 bases and J by 0 bases, leaving 10 bases between them. The CDR3 has 16 residues. Here the CDR3 reads CASSLTQSSGANVLTF. The CDR3 coding sequence is TGTGCCAGCAGTTTGACACAAAGCTCTGGGGCCAACGTCCTGACTTTC.

The chain combines TRBV18 with TRBJ2-1; D tentatively fits TRBD1 or TRBD2 (5 bases each). CDR1 KGHSH and CDR2 LQKENI come from the germline V gene. The V gene lost 4 bases and the J gene lost 7 bases, with 20 bases spanning the gap. The CDR3 spans 16 residues. The DNA of the CDR3 is TGTGCCAGCTCACTCTCCGGGACCGGCCATTATAATGAGCAGTTCTTC. Amino acid sequence: CASSLSGTGHYNEQFF. Full variable domain (missing parts from reference TRBV18 and TRBJ2-1): NAGVMQNPRHLVRRRGQEARLRCSPMKGHSHVYWYRQLPEEGLKFMVYLQKENIIDESGMPKERFSAEFPKEGPSILRIQQVVRGDSAAYFCASSLSGTGHYNEQFFGPGTRLTVL.

This chain uses TRBV12-3 or TRBV12-4 with TRBJ2-3; D is unclear. This CDR3 comprises 16 residues. V gave up 2 bases and J gave up 4 bases, with 16 bases separating them. CDR3 DNA: TGTGCCAGCAGTTTATACGTGACCAACTCCGCAGATACGCAGTATTTT. It encodes CASSLYVTNSADTQYF.

The chain combines TRBV21-1 with TRBJ2-1; the D call of TRBD1 is as the table states it, not checked on the DNA. TRBV21-1 is a pseudogene. This CDR3 has 17 residues. The CDR3 here is CASSKVRRSVGAPQQFF. CDR3 bases: TGTGCCAGCAGCAAAGTTCGTCGAAGCGTCGGAGCCCCCCAGCAGTTCTTC.

This clonotype was found a few times. The chain employs TRBV27 and TRBJ1-2; the D gene is possibly TRBD1 (6 bases). With 11 bases removed from V and 2 bases from J, the gap between germline ends came to 9 bases. CDR1 and CDR2 from the germline V gene are MNHEY and SMNVEV (reference sequence). The CDR3 is made up of 11 amino acids. The CDR3 region has the DNA TGTGCCGCCGGGACAAACTATGGCTACACCTTC. This encodes CAAGTNYGYTF.

The rearrangement uses TRBV2 and TRBJ1-3; D might be TRBD1 (5 bases). The CDR3 has 16 residues. CDR1 and CDR2 from the germline V gene are SNHLY and FYNNEI. Trimming left V 0 bases short and J 4 bases short, with 13 bases between. The CDR3 spells CASSEAPGGEGNTIYF. CDR3 nucleotide sequence: TGTGCCAGCAGTGAAGCCCCGGGGGGAGAGGGAAACACCATATATTTT.